The 32 T cell receptor beta chains below come from one sample, sequenced in a study of CXCR3-negative and CXCR3-positive naive CD8 T cells. Findings and limits, study-wide: More hydrophobic TRB CDR3s were found in CXCR3-positive naive cells than in CXCR3-negative naive cells.

Antigen specificity for these receptors is unknown. TRB cDNA was prepared as libraries by UMI-labeled 5' RACE. No DNA is given; TCRdb re-called the 5' RACE reads and lists each CDR3 protein once. In all, the sample yields 50,000 to 65,000 distinct CDR3 sequences. The specimen sequenced was naive CXCR3+ CD8+ T cells from blood. Subset described: CD45RO-CCR7+CD27+CD95- naive CD8+ T cells expressing CXCR3 (TNR3+). These receptors all stem from a human donor in good health. Some clones in this sample may be carry-over from other donors' samples.

The rearrangement uses TRBV4-3 and TRBJ2-1; TCRdb's D call of TRBD1 is untestable without DNA. Germline values: CDR1 LGHNA, CDR2 YSLEER. CDR3 length equals 16 residues. CDR3 in amino acids: CASSQDRGLSLNEQFF.

The chain joins TRBV7-2 to TRBJ2-2; TCRdb calls TRBD1, which cannot be checked without DNA. The CDR3 covers 14 residues. Looked up from germline, CDR1 is SGHTA and CDR2 is FQGNSA. The CDR3 sequence is CASSLEALDGELFF.

The V and J genes are TRBV6-6 and TRBJ2-2; there is no DNA to check the TCRdb D call of TRBD2. Germline CDR1 and CDR2: MNHNY and SVGAGI (reference sequence). The CDR3 runs 15 residues. The CDR3 sequence is CASTETSSNTGELFF.

This chain uses TRBV5-1 with TRBJ2-2; the D call from TCRdb, TRBD1, cannot be confirmed without DNA. The germline gives CDR1 SGHRS, CDR2 YFSETQ. This CDR3 spans 16 amino acids. CDR3 sequence: CASSWGDRVNTGELFF.

The chain couples TRBV20-1 to TRBJ2-7; TCRdb returns TRBD1, unconfirmable since there is no DNA. Germline lookup yields CDR1 DFQATT and CDR2 SNEGSKA (reference sequence). CDR3 size: 14 residues. The chain's CDR3 is CSARPWTGAYEQYF.

This chain uses TRBV29-1 with TRBJ2-5; the D call from TCRdb, TRBD1, cannot be confirmed without DNA. Germline V lookup: CDR1 SQVTM, CDR2 ANQGSEA. This CDR3 is 13 amino acids long. This chain's CDR3 is CSVRNGTVGTQYF.

The CDR3 sequence: CASSGLAGGYNEQFF. V usage is TRBV27 and J usage is TRBJ2-1; TCRdb gives TRBD2 as the D gene, but with no DNA this cannot be confirmed. Per the germline V gene, CDR1 is MNHEY and CDR2 is SMNVEV (reference sequence). The CDR3 extends over 15 amino acids.

The V call is TRBV28, the J call TRBJ1-5; the TCRdb D gene call, TRBD1, has no DNA to confirm it. The CDR3 covers 15 residues. Germline-derived CDR1 and CDR2 are MDHEN and SYDVKM. The CDR3 is CASSRQSASNQPQHF.

The CDR3 is CASSSQGEVTGELFF. This sequence joins TRBV12-3 or TRBV12-4 and TRBJ2-2; checking the TCRdb D call of TRBD1 is not possible without DNA. This CDR3 region has 15 residues.

The gene calls are TRBV27 and TRBJ2-5; TCRdb designates TRBD2, a call that cannot be tested without DNA. Germline values: CDR1 MNHEY, CDR2 SMNVEV (reference sequence). The CDR3 runs 12 residues. The CDR3 spells CASNTEGETQYF.

The rearrangement joins TRBV14 to TRBJ2-1; checking the TCRdb D call of TRBD2 is not possible without DNA. The CDR3 runs 16 residues. Germline V gene lookup returns CDR1 SGHDN and CDR2 FVKESK. CDR3 sequence reads: CASSQMGLAGYNEQFF.

V is TRBV28 and J is TRBJ1-1. Germline loops: CDR1 MDHEN, CDR2 SYDVKM. The CDR3 is 15 amino acids. The CDR3 loop reads CASSLFGLMNTEAFF.

The chain is built from TRBV29-1 and TRBJ2-2; lacking DNA, the TRBD2 call made by TCRdb goes unchecked. CDR3 length: 15 amino acids. Germline CDR1 SQVTM, CDR2 ANQGSEA. Here the CDR3 reads CSVEDWNGGTGELFF.

The rearrangement joins TRBV11-2 to TRBJ2-5; checking the TCRdb D call of TRBD2 is not possible without DNA. The CDR3 is 18 residues long. Germline-derived CDR1 and CDR2 are SGHAT and FQNNGV. The CDR3 is CASSPLIGTSGAYETQYF.

CDR3 region: CASEPSSGLRDTQYF. The chain has TRBV6-2 or TRBV6-3 and TRBJ2-3; TCRdb's D call of TRBD2 is untestable without DNA. The CDR3 has 15 amino acids. The V gene's germline CDR1 is MNHEY and CDR2 SVGEGT.

J is TRBJ2-1 and V is TRBV28; with no DNA, the TCRdb D assignment of TRBD1 cannot be verified. There are 17 residues in the CDR3. Germline V gene sequence: CDR1 MDHEN, CDR2 SYDVKM. CDR3 sequence: CASSFEGRDSFRHEQFF.

V gene TRBV4-2 combines with J gene TRBJ2-2; the TRBD2 assignment by TCRdb is unverifiable without DNA. The CDR3 totals 17 residues. Per the germline V gene, CDR1 is LGHNA and CDR2 is YNFKEQ. The chain's CDR3 is CASSQDGGTTNTGELFF.

This chain links TRBV6-5 with TRBJ1-6; TCRdb designates TRBD1, a call that cannot be tested without DNA. Germline V CDR1 and CDR2: MNHEY, SVGAGI. The CDR3 runs 14 residues. The CDR3 is CASSYSDSSRTLHF.

This chain connects TRBV13 to TRBJ1-4. Per germline, CDR1 PRHDT and CDR2 FYEKMQ (reference sequence). The CDR3 covers 14 residues. CDR3 sequence reads: CASSGQDQREKLFF.

The genes are TRBV7-3 and TRBJ1-6; the D call of TRBD1 rests on TCRdb alone, since no DNA is present to check it. Looked up from germline, CDR1 is SGHTA and CDR2 is FQGTGA. There are 14 residues in the CDR3. The CDR3 here is CASSLMERQTPLHF.

The chain carries TRBV7-6 and TRBJ2-7. Per germline, CDR1 SGHVS and CDR2 FNYEAQ. CDR3 length: 15 residues. CDR3 sequence reads: CASSLAPGNPSEQYF.

This chain uses TRBV4-3 with TRBJ1-1; TCRdb proposes TRBD1, but this gene call is untestable without DNA. The CDR3 length is 15 residues. CDR1 LGHNA and CDR2 YSLEER come from the germline V gene. This chain's CDR3 is CASSQTGKRDTEAFF.

V usage is TRBV10-3 and J usage is TRBJ1-1. CDR1 and CDR2 from the germline V gene are ENHRY and SYGVKD. The CDR3 has 14 amino acids. The CDR3: CAISEADPNTEAFF.

The chain is built from TRBV6-5 and TRBJ1-5; lacking DNA, the TRBD1 call made by TCRdb goes unchecked. CDR1 MNHEY and CDR2 SVGAGI come from the germline V gene. The CDR3 totals 15 residues. The CDR3 reads CASRPYRELVQPQHF.

The chain uses TRBV7-6 and TRBJ2-7; TCRdb reports TRBD1, a call that lacks DNA to check it against. CDR3 size: 14 residues. The germline CDR1 and CDR2 sequences are SGHVS and FNYEAQ. CDR3 loop: CASSLDGTEYEQYF.

J is TRBJ1-1 and V is TRBV7-9. The CDR3 covers 12 residues. Germline assignment: CDR1 SEHNR and CDR2 FQNEAQ (reference sequence). The CDR3 here is CASSVMNTEAFF.

The CDR3 reads CASSLLGVGNTEAFF. V and J are TRBV11-2 and TRBJ1-1. This CDR3 spans 15 amino acids. CDR1 and CDR2 from the germline V gene are SGHAT and FQNNGV.

V usage is TRBV4-1 and J usage is TRBJ2-5. The CDR3 loop spans 14 amino acids. Germline V gives CDR1 MGHRA, CDR2 YSYEKL. The CDR3 loop reads CASSQDSVQETQYF.

This rearrangement joins TRBV19 to TRBJ1-1; TCRdb returns TRBD1, unconfirmable since there is no DNA. The germline V gene encodes CDR1 LNHDA and CDR2 SQIVND (reference sequence). This CDR3 is built from 16 residues. CDR3: CASSITQGFMNTEAFF.

In terms of frequency, this clonotype is medium-sized. The chain combines TRBV7-8 with TRBJ2-7. CDR1 is SGHVS, CDR2 FQNEAQ, per germline. This CDR3 spans 13 amino acids. The CDR3 sequence is CASSSSPSYEQYF. Full variable domain (missing parts from reference TRBV7-8 and TRBJ2-7): GAGVSQSPRYKVAKRGQDVALRCDPISGHVSLFWYQQALGQGPEFLTYFQNEAQLDKSGLPSDRFFAERPEGSVSTLKIQRTQQEDSAVYLCASSSSPSYEQYFGPGTRLTVT.

The chain couples TRBV4-3 to TRBJ1-6; the D call from TCRdb, TRBD1, cannot be confirmed without DNA. CDR3 length equals 17 residues. Germline V lookup: CDR1 LGHNA, CDR2 YSLEER. The CDR3 reads CASSQDGPGQGYSPLHF.

The chain uses TRBV29-1 and TRBJ2-1. The CDR3 runs 18 residues. Germline loops: CDR1 SQVTM, CDR2 ANQGSEA. The CDR3 here is CSVEDTTDIPSSYNEQFF.